Below are 18 T cell receptor beta chains sequenced from a single sample in a study of siplizumab effects on memory and regulatory T cells. The protocol was immunoSEQ multiplex PCR, while the TCRdb copy is restricted to in-frame clones and leaves out a portion. This repertoire shows approximately 58,000 clones, over 85% found once; its top ten account for about 40%. Material for sequencing was CD8+ T cells sorted from blood. The receptors were sampled from a human donor in good health.

The chain joins TRBV27 to TRBJ2-1, with 7 bases identical to TRBD2. J gave up 0 bases and V 5 bases, and 4 bases lay outside the gene matches. The CDR3 is made up of 15 amino acids. From germline, CDR1 is MNHEY and CDR2 SMNVEV (reference sequence). The CDR3 nucleotides are TGTGCCAGCAGTCCCCGCGGGAGCTCCTACAATGAGCAGTTCTTC. This sequence encodes CASSPRGSSYNEQFF.

This clone was detected only once. CDR3 region: CASGRSGSPNEQFF. CDR3 in DNA: TGTGCCAGCGGACGAAGCGGGAGTCCGAATGAGCAGTTCTTC. This sequence joins TRBV13 and TRBJ2-1; TRBD2 matches 8 bases. This CDR3 region has 14 residues. The V and J ends lost 8 bases and 7 bases, in that order; junction bases with no gene match: 10. The V gene's germline CDR1 is PRHDT and CDR2 FYEKMQ (reference sequence).

The rearrangement links TRBV15 to TRBJ2-5; D not certain. V was shortened by 0 bases and J by 0 bases, with 5 bases between the two germline ends. This CDR3 spans 14 amino acids. The germline V gene encodes CDR1 LNHNV and CDR2 YYDKDF (reference sequence). The CDR3 DNA reads as TGTGCCACCAGCAGAGACCCGGACCAAGAGACCCAGTACTTC. Translated, it gives CATSRDPDQETQYF.

The chain combines TRBV6-5 with TRBJ1-1; D remains ambiguous. Trimming cost V 6 bases and J 4 bases, with 15 bases left between them. Germline V gene data show CDR1 as MNHEY and CDR2 as SVGAGI. This CDR3 region has 14 residues. The DNA of the CDR3 is TGTGCCAGCAGCGGGCAAGGAGAAAGCACTGAAGCTTTCTTT. Its protein product is CASSGQGESTEAFF.

This rearrangement joins TRBV7-9 to TRBJ2-7; D perhaps matches TRBD2 (5 bases). V was clipped by 8 bases and J by 9 bases, with 23 bases between them. The CDR3 runs 14 residues. Per germline, CDR1 SEHNR and CDR2 FQNEAQ (reference sequence). CDR3 residues: CASRTGKDTSGQYF. The CDR3 DNA follows: TGTGCCAGCCGCACGGGGAAAGACACGTCCGGGCAGTACTTC.

V is TRBV6-1 and J is TRBJ1-1; D is unresolved. With 2 bases removed from V and 7 bases from J, the gap between germline ends came to 17 bases. Germline assignment: CDR1 MNHNS and CDR2 SASEGT. This CDR3 contains 15 residues. CDR3 region: CASSEIVGSVVEAFF. The CDR3 DNA sequence: TGTGCCAGCAGTGAAATTGTAGGGAGCGTCGTTGAAGCTTTCTTT.

The CDR3 nucleotides are TGTGCCAGCCGGGACCGAGCATACAATGAGCAGTTCTTC. It specifies CASRDRAYNEQFF. The genes are TRBV28 and TRBJ2-1, with D perhaps TRBD1 or TRBD2 (5 bases each). The CDR3 runs 13 residues. Germline CDR1 reads MDHEN; CDR2 reads SYDVKM. Deletions cut 8 bases from V and 4 bases from J, with 12 bases between.

V usage is TRBV11-3 and J usage is TRBJ1-3, with 7 bases that match TRBD1. The CDR3 covers 15 residues. Trimming took 5 bases from V and 3 from J; bases not matched to a gene: 7. Germline V gene data show CDR1 as SGHNT and CDR2 as YENEEA. CDR3 in DNA: TGTGCCAGCAGCCCGGACAGGCTCAATGGAAACACCATATATTTT. Its translation is CASSPDRLNGNTIYF.

This clone appeared a single time. The chain combines TRBV4-1 with TRBJ1-2; 7 bases match TRBD1. J gave up 6 bases and V 4 bases, and 8 bases lay outside the gene matches. The CDR3 has 14 amino acids. Germline V gene data show CDR1 as MGHRA and CDR2 as YSYEKL. DNA of the CDR3: TGCGCCAGCAGCCTACAACAGGGGAATGATGGCTACACCTTC. It is translated as CASSLQQGNDGYTF.

This chain links TRBV7-2 with TRBJ2-1; TRBD1 matches at 12 bases. Per germline, CDR1 SGHTA and CDR2 FQGNSA. There are 16 residues in the CDR3. V shed 0 bases, J shed 9 bases, and the junction held 6 bases outside the gene matches. The CDR3 here is CASSLAPGQGASEQFF. In DNA form, the CDR3 reads TGTGCCAGCAGCTTAGCTCCGGGACAGGGGGCTAGTGAGCAGTTCTTC.

The chain uses TRBV9 and TRBJ1-1; no clear D gene. From germline, CDR1 is SGDLS and CDR2 YYNGEE. V lost 0 bases and J lost 6, with 12 bases in between. This CDR3 has 14 amino acids. CDR3 in DNA: TGTGCCAGCAGCGTAGCCGGGAGTCTGGCTGAAGCTTTCTTT. This sequence encodes CASSVAGSLAEAFF.

For the CDR3, the DNA is TGTGCCAGCAGTATAGATTCAGGGAGCTCCTACGAGCAGTACTTC. Its translation: CASSIDSGSSYEQYF. The J gene is TRBJ2-7, the V gene TRBV6-5, with D perhaps assigned TRBD1 or TRBD2 (5 bases each). The CDR3 runs to 15 residues. Germline CDR1 is MNHEY and CDR2 is SVGAGI. Trimming took 5 bases from V and 0 from J, leaving 14 bases between them.

This sequence joins TRBV4-2 and TRBJ2-2; D remains ambiguous. The CDR3 length is 21 residues. The germline gives CDR1 LGHNA, CDR2 YNFKEQ. V lost 0 bases and J 0 bases, leaving 23 bases between the germline ends. Written as DNA, the CDR3 is TGTGCCAGCAGCCAAGATCGCCCTACCTTGGTAGTCCTCGCGAACACCGGGGAGCTGTTTTTT. Its protein is CASSQDRPTLVVLANTGELFF.

This sequence joins TRBV4-1 and TRBJ2-1; the match to TRBD2 covers 9 bases. V lost 3 bases, J lost 8 bases, and 14 bases stayed unmatched. The CDR3 spans 17 residues. Germline assignment: CDR1 MGHRA and CDR2 YSYEKL. This chain's CDR3 is CASSQDPLAGELYEQFF. In nucleotides, the CDR3 is TGCGCCAGCAGCCAGGACCCTTTAGCGGGAGAATTGTATGAGCAGTTCTTC.

The chain joins TRBV28 to TRBJ1-4, with D possibly being TRBD1 (5 bases). The CDR3 extends over 13 amino acids. Germline assignment: CDR1 MDHEN and CDR2 SYDVKM. V dropped 8 bases and J dropped 3 bases, with 10 bases sitting between them. The CDR3 protein is CASGGGANEKLFF. The CDR3 DNA is TGTGCCAGCGGAGGAGGGGCTAATGAAAAACTGTTTTTT. The whole variable domain, filled in from reference TRBV28 and TRBJ1-4, reads DVKVTQSSRYLVKRTGEKVFLECVQDMDHENMFWYRQDPGLGLRLIYFSYDVKMKEKGDIPEGYSVSREKKERFSLILESASTNQTSMYLCASGGGANEKLFFGSGTQLSVL.

The chain recombines TRBV7-9 with TRBJ2-5, with D possibly matching TRBD2 (6 bases). V shed 8 bases and J shed 4 bases, with 11 bases lying between them. CDR1 and CDR2 from the germline V gene are SEHNR and FQNEAQ (reference sequence). This CDR3 has 12 amino acids. The CDR3 bases are TGTGCCAGCTTAAGTAGCGGAGAGACCCAGTACTTC. The encoded protein is CASLSSGETQYF.

The genes are TRBV6-5 and TRBJ1-5, with no clear D. Germline CDR1 MNHEY, CDR2 SVGAGI. Deletions cut 4 bases from V and 1 base from J, with 5 bases between. CDR3 length: 13 amino acids. This CDR3 reads CASSLDSNQPQHF. CDR3 bases: TGTGCCAGCAGTTTAGACAGCAATCAGCCCCAGCATTTT.

DNA of the CDR3: TGTGCCACCAGCGGTCAGGGGGCCCCTAATGAGCAGTACTTC. Translating gives CATSGQGAPNEQYF. The chain combines TRBV15 with TRBJ2-7, with 8 bases aligning to TRBD1. The CDR3 length is 14 residues. Looked up from germline, CDR1 is LNHNV and CDR2 is YYDKDF (reference sequence). V gave up 5 bases and J gave up 7 bases; unmatched junction bases: 10.